Listed below are T cell receptor beta chains from one sample, sequenced in a study of blood T cell repertoires in COVID-19. Using immunoSEQ multiplex PCR, the repertoire was profiled, and TCRdb retains in-frame clones only, with some absent. The sample consists of 250,000 to 300,000 clones, about 86% of them appearing once. Sequencing was carried out using peripheral blood. The receptors stem from a man younger than 30 with active or convalescent COVID-19. Both conserved end residues are part of each CDR3. A D gene is named only where the DNA matches it firmly. Clone sizes are given selectively: once, few, many, or a class where the clone is expanded.

.,TRBV5-3,TRBJ1-1,.,TGTGCCAGAAGCTTGGATGACAGGCCCACTGAAGCTTTCTTT,CARSLDDRPTEAFF
.,TRBV2,TRBJ1-1,.,TGTGCCAGCAGTGAACAGGGGTTGGAGAACACTGAAGCTTTCTTT,CASSEQGLENTEAFF
.,TRBV2,TRBJ2-3,.,TGTGCCAGCAGTGAGAAGTGGGGGCCCCGAAAAGATACGCAGTATTTT,CASSEKWGPRKDTQYF
.,TRBV7-9,TRBJ1-2,.,TGTGCCAGCAGCTTGTCGTCGGGGTATGGCTACACCTTC,CASSLSSGYGYTF
.,TRBV29-1,TRBJ1-2,.,TGCAGCGTTGATCAGGGGTCCTCACTCCGCTATGGCTACACCTTC,CSVDQGSSLRYGYTF
.,TRBV29-1,TRBJ2-7,.,TGCAGCGTTGGGGAAGAGGACAGGCAGTACTTC,CSVGEEDRQYF
few,TRBV7-3,TRBJ2-1,.,TGTGCCAGCAGCTTAGGTCTATCAGGGAATGAGCAGTTCTTC,CASSLGLSGNEQFF
.,TRBV11-2,TRBJ1-4,TRBD1,TGTGCCAGCCGACGAGGACAGGGTGAAAAACTGTTTTTT,CASRRGQGEKLFF
.,TRBV18,TRBJ1-2,.,TGTGCCAGCTCACCACCCAATGGGGCCGGGGGGAACACCTTC,CASSPPNGAGGNTF
.,TRBV5-1,TRBJ1-1,.,TGCGCCAGCAGCTCGGCTGAGGGGGTTATGGGGTACACTGAAGCTTTCTTT,CASSSAEGVMGYTEAFF